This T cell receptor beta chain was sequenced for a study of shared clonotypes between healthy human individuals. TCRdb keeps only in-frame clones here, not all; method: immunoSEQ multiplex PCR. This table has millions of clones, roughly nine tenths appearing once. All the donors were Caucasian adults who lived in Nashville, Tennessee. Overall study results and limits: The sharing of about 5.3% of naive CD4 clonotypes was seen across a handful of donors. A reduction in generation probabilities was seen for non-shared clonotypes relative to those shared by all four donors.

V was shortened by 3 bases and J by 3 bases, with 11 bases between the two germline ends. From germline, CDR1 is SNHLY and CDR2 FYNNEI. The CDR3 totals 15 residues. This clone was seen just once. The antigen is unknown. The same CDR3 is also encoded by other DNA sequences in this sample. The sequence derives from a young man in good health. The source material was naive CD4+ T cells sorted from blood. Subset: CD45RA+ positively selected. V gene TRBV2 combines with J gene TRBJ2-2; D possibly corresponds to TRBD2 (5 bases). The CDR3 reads CASSEGSGYTGELFF. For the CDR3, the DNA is TGTGCCAGCAGTGAGGGGTCGGGATACACCGGGGAGCTGTTTTTT.